This section outlines one T cell receptor (beta chain) sequence together with its context. CDR1 is ENHRY, CDR2 SYGVKD, per germline. There are 15 residues in the CDR3. V lost 7 bases and J 2 bases, leaving 16 bases between the germline ends. Here immunoSEQ multiplex PCR was the method, and the copy in TCRdb shows in-frame clones only, minus some. The table has more than 95,000 clones, approximately 80% seen once. This sample was taken from a study of blood T cell repertoires in COVID-19. Study context: Specimens from acute and convalescent COVID-19 originated in the United States, Italy and Spain. From T cells, B-cell-depleted T cells, or PBMCs came the material, which was cDNA or gDNA.

The V and J genes are TRBV10-3 and TRBJ2-3; maybe TRBD1 (5 bases). The sample was peripheral blood. The receptor's source is a woman of 80 years or more with active or convalescent COVID-19. CDR3 residues: CAITADKTHTDTQYF. In DNA, the CDR3 is TGTGCCATCACCGCGGACAAAACCCACACAGATACGCAGTATTTT.